The entry below describes one TCR beta chain. Its antigen is not known. A second about 6 to 11 cycle PCR used barcoded and J-beta primers. Each of the cDNA molecules was tagged by a template-switch adaptor with 12 random nucleotides. Via MiXCR, TCRdb re-called the 5' RACE reads, giving one row per CDR3 protein. This table has 710,000 or so distinct CDR3 sequences, about 20% appearing once. At least 6 micrograms of total RNA were extracted per sample. This sample is drawn from a study of blood T cells in healthy people across ages. In germline, CDR1 is MGHDK, CDR2 SYGVNS. Trimming pared 8 bases from V and 5 bases from J, leaving 21 bases between. The CDR3 consists of 15 residues. Study-level results: Estimates drawn from one million T cells were deemed to understate diversity.

This sequence joins TRBV25-1 and TRBJ2-5, with unresolved D. The source of this sequence is a man in his sixties or seventies in good health. Specimen: blood. The CDR3 is CASSTSRHPEETQYF. The CDR3 DNA is TGTGCCAGCTCCACATCACGACACCCTGAGGAGACCCAGTACTTC.